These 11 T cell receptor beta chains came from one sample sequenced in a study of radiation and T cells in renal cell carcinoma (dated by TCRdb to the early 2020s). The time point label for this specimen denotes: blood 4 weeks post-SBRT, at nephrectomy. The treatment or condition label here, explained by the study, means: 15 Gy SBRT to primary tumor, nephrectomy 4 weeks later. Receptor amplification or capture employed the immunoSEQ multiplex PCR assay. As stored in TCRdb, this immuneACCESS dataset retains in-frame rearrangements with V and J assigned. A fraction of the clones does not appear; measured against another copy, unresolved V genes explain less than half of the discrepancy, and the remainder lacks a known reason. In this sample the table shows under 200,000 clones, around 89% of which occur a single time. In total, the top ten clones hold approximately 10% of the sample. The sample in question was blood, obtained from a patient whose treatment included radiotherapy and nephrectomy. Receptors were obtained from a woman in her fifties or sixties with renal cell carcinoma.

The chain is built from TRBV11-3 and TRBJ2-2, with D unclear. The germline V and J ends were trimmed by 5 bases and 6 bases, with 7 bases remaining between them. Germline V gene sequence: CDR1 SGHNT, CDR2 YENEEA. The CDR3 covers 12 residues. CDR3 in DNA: TGTGCCAGCAGCCGGGTGTCCGGGGAGCTGTTTTTT. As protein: CASSRVSGELFF.

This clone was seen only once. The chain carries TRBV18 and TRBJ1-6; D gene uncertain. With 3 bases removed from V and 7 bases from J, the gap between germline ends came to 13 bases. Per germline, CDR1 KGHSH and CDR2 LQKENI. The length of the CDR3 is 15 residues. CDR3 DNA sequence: TGTGCCAGCTCACCGAGGGCTAAGGGCAATTCACCCCTCCACTTT. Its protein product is CASSPRAKGNSPLHF.

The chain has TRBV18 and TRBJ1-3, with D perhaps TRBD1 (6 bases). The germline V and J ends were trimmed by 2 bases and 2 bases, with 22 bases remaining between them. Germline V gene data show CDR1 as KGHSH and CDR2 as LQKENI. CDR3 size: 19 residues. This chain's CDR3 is CASSPSLQGLIRPGNTIYF. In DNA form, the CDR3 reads TGTGCCAGCTCACCATCCCTACAGGGCCTGATACGACCTGGAAACACCATATATTTT.

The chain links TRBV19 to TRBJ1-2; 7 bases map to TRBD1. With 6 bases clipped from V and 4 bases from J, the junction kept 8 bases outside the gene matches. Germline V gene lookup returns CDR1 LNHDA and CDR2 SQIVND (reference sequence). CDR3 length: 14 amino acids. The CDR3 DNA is TGTGCCAGTAGCGCACAGGGGAACCTCTATGGCTACACCTTC. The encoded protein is CASSAQGNLYGYTF.

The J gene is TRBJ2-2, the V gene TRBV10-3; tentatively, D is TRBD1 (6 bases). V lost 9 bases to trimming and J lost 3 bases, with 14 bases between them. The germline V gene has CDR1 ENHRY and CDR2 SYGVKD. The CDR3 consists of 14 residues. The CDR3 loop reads CAIGAGADTGELFF. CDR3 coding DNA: TGTGCCATAGGGGCAGGGGCGGACACCGGGGAGCTGTTTTTT.

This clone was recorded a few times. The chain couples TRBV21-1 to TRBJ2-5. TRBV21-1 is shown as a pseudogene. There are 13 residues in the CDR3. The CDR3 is CARERGAGETQYF. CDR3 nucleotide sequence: TGTGCCAGGGAAAGAGGGGCTGGAGAGACCCAGTACTTC.

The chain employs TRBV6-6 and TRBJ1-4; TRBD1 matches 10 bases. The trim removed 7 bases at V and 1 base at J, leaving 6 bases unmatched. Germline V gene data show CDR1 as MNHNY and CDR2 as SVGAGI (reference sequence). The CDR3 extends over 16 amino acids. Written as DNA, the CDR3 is TGTGCCAGCACCAAGACAGGGGGCGGAACTAATGAAAAACTGTTTTTT. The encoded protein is CASTKTGGGTNEKLFF.

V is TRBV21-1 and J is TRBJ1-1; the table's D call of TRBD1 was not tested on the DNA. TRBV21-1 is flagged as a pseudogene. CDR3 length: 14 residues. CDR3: CASPPRGRNTEAFF. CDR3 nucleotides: TGTGCCAGCCCTCCCAGGGGTCGGAACACTGAAGCTTTCTTT.

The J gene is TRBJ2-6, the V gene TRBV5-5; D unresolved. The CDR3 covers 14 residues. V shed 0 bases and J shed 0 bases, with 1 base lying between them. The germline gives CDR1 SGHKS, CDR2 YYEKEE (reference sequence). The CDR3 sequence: CASSLASGANVLTF. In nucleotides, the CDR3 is TGTGCCAGCAGCTTGGCCTCTGGGGCCAACGTCCTGACTTTC. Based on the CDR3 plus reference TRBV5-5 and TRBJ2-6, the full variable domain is DAGVTQSPTHLIKTRGQQVTLRCSPISGHKSVSWYQQVLGQGPQFIFQYYEKEERGRGNFPDRFSARQFPNYSSELNVNALLLGDSALYLCASSLASGANVLTFGAGSRLTVL.

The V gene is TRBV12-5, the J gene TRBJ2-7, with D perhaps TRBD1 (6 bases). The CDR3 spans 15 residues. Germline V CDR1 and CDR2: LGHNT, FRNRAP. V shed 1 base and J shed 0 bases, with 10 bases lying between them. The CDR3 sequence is CASGLDRTASYEQYF. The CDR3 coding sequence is TGTGCTAGTGGTTTGGACAGGACAGCCTCCTACGAGCAGTACTTC.

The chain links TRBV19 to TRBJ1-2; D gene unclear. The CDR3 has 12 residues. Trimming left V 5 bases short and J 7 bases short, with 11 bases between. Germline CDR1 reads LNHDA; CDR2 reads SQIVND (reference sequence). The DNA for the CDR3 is TGTGCCAGTAGTCCCCGAAGGGTTGGCTACACCTTC. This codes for CASSPRRVGYTF.